These 22 T cell receptor beta chains were sequenced from one sample in a study of cytomegalovirus exposure and HLA in healthy donors. PCR involved 60 Vbeta and 13 Jbeta primers. The table came from immunoSEQ multiplex PCR; TCRdb's copy has only in-frame clones and leaves some out. Among over 250,000 clones listed, 65% to 85% were seen once. Sequenced: PBMCs. These receptor sequences come from a female donor in good health and CMV-seronegative.

This sequence joins TRBV7-9 and TRBJ2-4; perhaps TRBD2 as D (5 bases). The CDR3 covers 16 residues. The germline gives CDR1 SEHNR, CDR2 FQNEAQ (reference sequence). V lost 2 bases and J 6 bases, leaving 17 bases between the germline ends. CDR3 sequence reads: CASSLHRSGTSNIQYF. CDR3 DNA sequence: TGTGCCAGCAGCTTACACCGCAGCGGAACTTCAAACATTCAGTACTTC.

The gene calls are TRBV5-1 and TRBJ2-5, with 8 positions matching TRBD1. J gave up 2 bases and V 1 base, and 1 base lay outside the gene matches. Germline assignment: CDR1 SGHRS and CDR2 YFSETQ. The CDR3 covers 14 residues. CDR3 sequence (DNA): TGCGCCAGCAGCTTGTGGGACAGGCAAGAGACCCAGTACTTC. Protein: CASSLWDRQETQYF.

This chain links TRBV5-6 with TRBJ2-7, with 12 bases matching TRBD2. The CDR3 has 15 amino acids. Losses at the gene ends were 2 bases for V and 2 bases for J; bases not matched to a gene: 2. Germline assignment: CDR1 SGHDT and CDR2 YYEEEE. The CDR3 DNA follows: TGTGCCAGCAGCTTAGGACTAGCGGGAACCTACGAGCAGTACTTC. Protein: CASSLGLAGTYEQYF.

The chain has TRBV5-1 and TRBJ1-2, with D tentatively TRBD1 (5 bases). The CDR3 runs to 15 residues. V lost 2 bases, J lost 5 bases, and 16 bases lay in between. Germline loops: CDR1 SGHRS, CDR2 YFSETQ. As DNA, the CDR3 is TGCGCCAGCAGCTTCTCGACAGCCTACCAGTATGGCTACACCTTC. It specifies CASSFSTAYQYGYTF. The whole variable domain, filled in from reference TRBV5-1 and TRBJ1-2, reads KAGVTQTPRYLIKTRGQQVTLSCSPISGHRSVSWYQQTPGQGLQFLFEYFSETQRNKGNFPGRFSGRQFSNSRSEMNVSTLELGDSALYLCASSFSTAYQYGYTFGSGTRLTVV.

This chain links TRBV5-8 with TRBJ2-7, with 14 bases identical to TRBD2. The CDR3 sequence is 15 residues long. Germline CDR1 reads SGHTS; CDR2 reads YDEGEE. V dropped 4 bases and J dropped 3; count of bases not matched to a gene: 3. In nucleotides, the CDR3 is TGTGCCAGCAGCACCGGACTAGCGGGAGGCTACGAGCAGTACTTC. Protein sequence: CASSTGLAGGYEQYF.

V gene TRBV6-1 combines with J gene TRBJ2-5, with 9 bases aligning to TRBD1. The ends lost 6 bases at V and 1 base at J; junction bases unmatched: 6. This CDR3 is 15 amino acids long. Germline CDR1 and CDR2: MNHNS and SASEGT. The CDR3 DNA is TGTGCCAGCAGGCAGGGACAGGGCTTCCAAGAGACCCAGTACTTC. Translating gives CASRQGQGFQETQYF.

CDR3 in amino acids: CASKSRGNTGELFF. DNA for the CDR3: TGTGCCAGCAAGTCCAGGGGGAACACCGGGGAGCTGTTTTTT. The V gene is TRBV2, the J gene TRBJ2-2, with D perhaps TRBD1 (6 bases). Germline lookup yields CDR1 SNHLY and CDR2 FYNNEI. The V end lost 7 bases, the J end lost 1 base, and 10 bases lay between the germline ends. The CDR3 runs to 14 residues.

The J gene is TRBJ2-7, the V gene TRBV5-4; maybe TRBD2 (6 bases). Germline V CDR1 and CDR2: SGHNT, YYREEE (reference sequence). This CDR3 spans 16 amino acids. The germline V and J ends were trimmed by 0 bases and 3 bases, with 16 bases remaining between them. CDR3 sequence: CASSLAGGSPSYEQYF. DNA of the CDR3: TGTGCCAGCAGCTTGGCCGGGGGATCACCAAGCTACGAGCAGTACTTC. Supplemented by reference TRBV5-4 and TRBJ2-7, the full variable domain reads ETGVTQSPTHLIKTRGQQVTLRCSSQSGHNTVSWYQQALGQGPQFIFQYYREEENGRGNFPPRFSGLQFPNYSSELNVNALELDDSALYLCASSLAGGSPSYEQYFGPGTRLTVT.

This clone showed up just a few times. The chain has TRBV14 and TRBJ2-1; 7 bases map to TRBD2. V dropped 2 bases and J dropped 2; count of bases not matched to a gene: 3. The germline V gene has CDR1 SGHDN and CDR2 FVKESK. The CDR3 has 15 residues. DNA for the CDR3: TGTGCCAGCAGCCAAACGGCGGGAGCCTACAATGAGCAGTTCTTC. It is translated as CASSQTAGAYNEQFF.

The chain joins TRBV27 to TRBJ2-1; 10 nucleotides line up with TRBD1. The CDR3 consists of 14 residues. The V gene end was trimmed by 5 bases and the J gene end by 8 bases; junction bases not matched to a gene: 6. Germline V gives CDR1 MNHEY, CDR2 SMNVEV (reference sequence). This CDR3 reads CASSPGTGDYEQFF. CDR3 DNA: TGTGCCAGCAGTCCAGGGACAGGGGATTATGAGCAGTTCTTC.

This clone was seen just once. The chain links TRBV4-1 to TRBJ1-2; TRBD1 aligns across 10 bases. The length of the CDR3 is 14 residues. The germline gives CDR1 MGHRA, CDR2 YSYEKL. Unmatched junction bases numbered 0, after V lost 1 base and J lost 4 bases. Written as DNA, the CDR3 is TGCGCCAGCAGCCAAGGGACAGGGGGCTATGGCTACACCTTC. Translation: CASSQGTGGYGYTF.

V gene TRBV11-2 combines with J gene TRBJ2-7; TRBD2 matches at 11 bases. The CDR3 totals 14 residues. J lost 3 bases, V lost 6 bases, and 4 bases had no gene match. Germline V gives CDR1 SGHAT, CDR2 FQNNGV. Here the CDR3 reads CASRRLAGLYEQYF. The CDR3 bases are TGTGCCAGCAGACGACTAGCGGGACTCTACGAGCAGTACTTC.

This clone was seen a single time. The rearrangement joins TRBV28 to TRBJ2-2; no definite D call. Germline V lookup: CDR1 MDHEN, CDR2 SYDVKM. This CDR3 has 13 residues. Trimming cost V 3 bases and J 3 bases, with 5 bases left between them. The DNA of the CDR3 is TGTGCCAGCAGTTTCAAGCACACCGGGGAGCTGTTTTTT. This sequence encodes CASSFKHTGELFF.

The gene calls are TRBV5-1 and TRBJ2-7, with 11 positions matching TRBD2. Per germline, CDR1 SGHRS and CDR2 YFSETQ. The CDR3 loop spans 15 amino acids. Unmatched junction bases numbered 5, after V lost 2 bases and J lost 4 bases. As DNA, the CDR3 is TGCGCCAGCAGCTTCACTAGCGGGAGCCAGTACGAGCAGTACTTC. Its translation: CASSFTSGSQYEQYF.

The chain is built from TRBV6-5 and TRBJ1-5; D gene ambiguous. Germline assignment: CDR1 MNHEY and CDR2 SVGAGI. V lost 4 bases to trimming and J lost 5 bases, with 6 bases between them. There are 12 residues in the CDR3. The CDR3 DNA reads TGTGCCAGCAGTTCCCTGTATCAGCCCCAGCATTTT. It specifies CASSSLYQPQHF.

This chain connects TRBV6-6 to TRBJ1-1; weak D call: TRBD1 (6 bases). The germline CDR1 and CDR2 sequences are MNHNY and SVGAGI (reference sequence). CDR3 size: 13 residues. V was cut by 5 bases and J by 1 base, with 8 bases left in between. The CDR3 nucleotides read TGTGCCAGCAGTAAGGACAGGAACACTGAAGCTTTCTTT. Protein: CASSKDRNTEAFF.

A remark on this clone: The same CDR3 can be traced to other DNA sequences in this sample. The chain combines TRBV5-4 with TRBJ2-1; 7 positions agree with TRBD2. V trimming: 3 bases; J trimming: 0 bases; junction bases outside the gene matches: 0. The CDR3 loop spans 14 amino acids. Per the germline V gene, CDR1 is SGHNT and CDR2 is YYREEE (reference sequence). CDR3 sequence: CASSSSGSYNEQFF. The CDR3 DNA follows: TGTGCCAGCAGCTCTAGCGGCTCCTACAATGAGCAGTTCTTC. The variable domain in full, with the rest retrieved from reference TRBV5-4 and TRBJ2-1, is ETGVTQSPTHLIKTRGQQVTLRCSSQSGHNTVSWYQQALGQGPQFIFQYYREEENGRGNFPPRFSGLQFPNYSSELNVNALELDDSALYLCASSSSGSYNEQFFGPGTRLTVL.

V is TRBV2 and J is TRBJ1-6; 8 bases line up with TRBD1. The CDR3 is 16 amino acids. Looked up from germline, CDR1 is SNHLY and CDR2 is FYNNEI. The J segment lost 7 bases and the V segment lost 7 bases, leaving 12 bases of the junction unmatched. The CDR3 region is CASTKTGQGGNSPLHF. The CDR3, as DNA: TGTGCCAGCACTAAAACCGGACAGGGCGGGAATTCACCCCTCCACTTT.

The rearrangement uses TRBV21-1 and TRBJ1-2; the DNA was not compared with TRBD1, the D call given in the table. TRBV21-1 is recorded as a pseudogene. The CDR3 covers 19 residues. DNA for the CDR3: TGTGCCAGCAGCTCCCTAGGAAAACAGGGTAATGCAGCTAACTATGGCTACACCTTC. Protein product: CASSSLGKQGNAANYGYTF.

The chain employs TRBV21-1 and TRBJ2-3; the table's D call of TRBD2 was not tested on the DNA. TRBV21-1 is assigned pseudogene status. The CDR3 has 15 residues. The CDR3 DNA sequence: TGTGCCAGCTCTTCCCCTAGCGGGGGCACAGATACGCAGTATTTT. Its translation is CASSSPSGGTDTQYF.

Turning to this clone: A junction boundary mismatches the germline segment, possibly from a read error. This chain links TRBV7-9 with TRBJ2-6; no reliable D call. There are 15 residues in the CDR3. Germline V lookup: CDR1 SEHNR, CDR2 FQNEAQ (reference sequence). CDR3 sequence (DNA): TGTTCCAGCACTTCAGGTAGCTCTGGGGCCAACGTCCTGACTTTC. Protein sequence: CSSTSGSSGANVLTF. The full variable domain, rest sourced from reference TRBV7-9 and TRBJ2-6, is DTGVSQNPRHKITKRGQNVTFRCDPISEHNRLYWYRQTLGQGPEFLTYFQNEAQLEKSRLLSDRFSAERPKGSFSTLEIQRTEQGDSAMYLCSSTSGSSGANVLTFGAGSRLTVL.

V and J are TRBV4-1 and TRBJ2-1; 7 positions match TRBD2. The length of the CDR3 is 18 residues. Germline CDR1 reads MGHRA; CDR2 reads YSYEKL. V shed 2 bases, J shed 0 bases, and the junction held 10 bases outside the gene matches. The CDR3 DNA reads as TGCGCCAGCAGCCAATACCCAACCCTAGCGGACTCCTACAATGAGCAGTTCTTC. Translating gives CASSQYPTLADSYNEQFF.